Shown below are 27 T cell receptor beta chains from a single sample sequenced in a study of blood T cell repertoires in COVID-19. Measured with immunoSEQ multiplex PCR; TCRdb has only the in-frame clones, and not every one. The profile covers about 40,000 clones, with about 86% appearing a single time and around 24% taken by the ten largest. The sample taken for sequencing was peripheral blood. The origin of the receptors is a human donor with acute or convalescent COVID-19. The donor label of this sample is uncertain.

The V call is TRBV27, the J call TRBJ2-5, with 8 bases fitting TRBD2. Per the germline V gene, CDR1 is MNHEY and CDR2 is SMNVEV (reference sequence). The CDR3 is 14 amino acids. The trim removed 3 bases at V and 4 bases at J, leaving 4 bases unmatched. The CDR3 bases are TGTGCCAGCAGTTTTAGCGGGGTAGGAGAGACCCAGTACTTC. This sequence encodes CASSFSGVGETQYF.

This chain joins TRBV6-6 and TRBJ2-5; 13 bases agree with TRBD2. Germline CDR1 is MNHNY and CDR2 is SVGAGI (reference sequence). This CDR3 region has 14 residues. The V and J ends lost 6 bases and 5 bases, in that order; junction bases with no gene match: 3. CDR3 sequence (DNA): TGTGCCAGCAGCAAGACTAGCGGGGGGGAGACCCAGTACTTC. Its translation: CASSKTSGGETQYF.

This clone occurred a few times. V usage is TRBV27 and J usage is TRBJ1-6; D remains unclear. The germline V and J ends were trimmed by 3 bases and 9 bases, with 12 bases remaining between them. The CDR3 runs 14 residues. In germline, CDR1 is MNHEY, CDR2 SMNVEV (reference sequence). CDR3: CASSFEQSGSPLHF. The DNA for the CDR3 is TGTGCCAGCAGTTTTGAGCAGAGCGGTTCACCCCTCCACTTT.

V and J are TRBV15 and TRBJ2-5, with TRBD1 matching 8 bases. The CDR3 totals 15 residues. The germline gives CDR1 LNHNV, CDR2 YYDKDF (reference sequence). V lost 7 bases, J lost 7 bases, and 14 bases stayed unmatched. The CDR3 DNA follows: TGTGCCACCATCCGCGACAGGGGCTATATGGGGACCCAGTACTTC. Its translation: CATIRDRGYMGTQYF.

The chain recombines TRBV6-6 with TRBJ1-2; tentatively, D is TRBD1 (5 bases). Trimming cost V 10 bases and J 0 bases, with 18 bases left between them. This CDR3 is 15 amino acids long. Germline V lookup: CDR1 MNHNY, CDR2 SVGAGI (reference sequence). CDR3 in amino acids: CATSVPTGANYGYTF. The CDR3 DNA reads TGTGCCACCTCAGTCCCAACAGGCGCTAACTATGGCTACACCTTC.

The chain uses TRBV9 and TRBJ2-3; 11 nucleotides match TRBD2. V shed 3 bases, J shed 0 bases, and the junction held 15 bases outside the gene matches. Germline values: CDR1 SGDLS, CDR2 YYNGEE. This CDR3 region has 20 residues. The chain's CDR3 is CASSEEDTSGGFSSTDTQYF. As DNA, the CDR3 is TGTGCCAGCAGCGAGGAAGACACTAGCGGGGGATTCTCTAGCACAGATACGCAGTATTTT. Full variable domain (missing parts from reference TRBV9 and TRBJ2-3): DSGVTQTPKHLITATGQRVTLRCSPRSGDLSVYWYQQSLDQGLQFLIQYYNGEERAKGNILERFSAQQFPDLHSELNLSSLELGDSALYFCASSEEDTSGGFSSTDTQYFGPGTRLTVL.

The chain recombines TRBV7-9 with TRBJ2-4, with D tentatively TRBD2 (5 bases). The V end lost 1 base, the J end lost 0 bases, and 7 bases lay between the germline ends. The CDR3 is made up of 15 amino acids. The germline V gene has CDR1 SEHNR and CDR2 FQNEAQ (reference sequence). CDR3 protein: CASSLDGLAKNIQYF. The CDR3 coding sequence is TGTGCCAGCAGCTTAGACGGACTAGCCAAAAACATTCAGTACTTC.

The genes are TRBV6-5 and TRBJ2-7, with 7 bases aligning to TRBD1. The germline gives CDR1 MNHEY, CDR2 SVGAGI. V shed 7 bases and J 4 bases; nucleotides not matched to a gene: 7. This CDR3 contains 13 residues. The CDR3, as DNA: TGTGCCAGCACATCGGGACAGAGTTACGAGCAGTACTTC. Protein product: CASTSGQSYEQYF.

The chain couples TRBV7-9 to TRBJ2-7; 9 nucleotides align to TRBD1. V lost 1 base to trimming and J lost 3 bases; unmatched junction nucleotides: 4. The CDR3 runs 15 residues. The V gene's germline CDR1 is SEHNR and CDR2 FQNEAQ (reference sequence). The CDR3 region is CASSLVNRGLYEQYF. As DNA, the CDR3 is TGTGCCAGCAGCTTAGTTAACAGGGGGCTCTACGAGCAGTACTTC.

V and J are TRBV18 and TRBJ1-1, with 11 bases fitting TRBD1. J was trimmed by 11 bases and V by 3 bases; bases with no gene match: 11. The CDR3 sequence is 15 residues long. Germline CDR1 is KGHSH and CDR2 is LQKENI. The CDR3 DNA reads as TGTGCCAGCTCACCCGGGACAGGGGGTCCTGTGGTTGCTTTCTTT. Protein sequence: CASSPGTGGPVVAFF. The entire variable domain, with the rest obtained from reference TRBV18 and TRBJ1-1, is as follows: NAGVMQNPRHLVRRRGQEARLRCSPMKGHSHVYWYRQLPEEGLKFMVYLQKENIIDESGMPKERFSAEFPKEGPSILRIQQVVRGDSAAYFCASSPGTGGPVVAFFGQGTRLTVV.

The chain couples TRBV19 to TRBJ1-5; D call uncertain. Germline V gene lookup returns CDR1 LNHDA and CDR2 SQIVND (reference sequence). Trimming shortened V by 3 bases and J by 2 bases, and 26 bases separated the two germline ends. This CDR3 is 20 amino acids long. The CDR3 region is CASSIPPGSRTLLGNQPQHF. The CDR3 region has the DNA TGTGCCAGTAGTATCCCACCCGGGTCCAGGACTCTTTTGGGCAATCAGCCCCAGCATTTT. Based on the CDR3 plus reference TRBV19 and TRBJ1-5, the full variable domain is DGGITQSPKYLFRKEGQNVTLSCEQNLNHDAMYWYRQDPGQGLRLIYYSQIVNDFQKGDIAEGYSVSREKKESFPLTVTSAQKNPTAFYLCASSIPPGSRTLLGNQPQHFGDGTRLSIL.

The V gene is TRBV6-2 or TRBV6-3, the J gene TRBJ1-1, with D possibly being TRBD1 (5 bases). Germline V CDR1 and CDR2: MNHEY, SVGEGT. The CDR3 totals 13 residues. Trimming removed 8 bases at V and 5 bases at J, with 15 bases between. CDR3 loop: CASRLARVTEAFF. The CDR3 DNA reads as TGTGCCAGCCGCCTCGCCAGGGTTACTGAAGCTTTCTTT.

The chain employs TRBV2 and TRBJ2-2, with TRBD1 identical over 10 bases. The germline V gene encodes CDR1 SNHLY and CDR2 FYNNEI. This CDR3 is built from 13 residues. The trim removed 8 bases at V and 5 bases at J, leaving 2 bases unmatched. Written as DNA, the CDR3 is TGTGCCAGCGGGACAGGGGAGACCGGGGAGCTGTTTTTT. Translation gives CASGTGETGELFF.

The V gene is TRBV7-3, the J gene TRBJ2-3; 9 bases align to TRBD2. The ends lost 0 bases at V and 4 bases at J; junction bases unmatched: 5. Per the germline V gene, CDR1 is SGHTA and CDR2 is FQGTGA. The CDR3 loop spans 16 amino acids. The CDR3 loop reads CASSLTGTSSPDTQYF. The CDR3 DNA sequence: TGTGCCAGCAGCTTAACGGGGACTAGCAGCCCAGATACGCAGTATTTT. Using reference TRBV7-3 and TRBJ2-3 for the parts outside the CDR3, the full variable domain is GAGVSQTPSNKVTEKGKYVELRCDPISGHTALYWYRQSLGQGPEFLIYFQGTGAADDSGLPNDRFFAVRPEGSVSTLKIQRTERGDSAVYLCASSLTGTSSPDTQYFGPGTRLTVL.

This rearrangement joins TRBV9 to TRBJ1-3; possible D gene TRBD1, 5 bases. The CDR3 has 15 amino acids. Germline V gene data show CDR1 as SGDLS and CDR2 as YYNGEE. The ends were cut back, 4 bases at V and 0 bases at J, with 11 bases in the middle. CDR3 DNA: TGTGCCAGCAGCACCCGGACAAACTCTGGAAACACCATATATTTT. As protein: CASSTRTNSGNTIYF.

V and J are TRBV3-1 (or the pseudogene TRBV3-2) and TRBJ2-6; 7 bases fit TRBD1. Germline V gene sequence: CDR1 LGHDT, CDR2 YNNKEL (reference sequence). The CDR3 is 18 amino acids. V lost 3 bases and J lost 4; bases outside the gene matches: 12. CDR3 bases: TGTGCCAGCAGCCAGGCCACCACAGGGGTGAGAGGGGCCAACGTCCTGACTTTC. Translating it yields CASSQATTGVRGANVLTF.

By frequency in the sample, this clone is medium-sized (0.01 to 0.1%). One base away lies a much larger clone, so this may be a sequencing read error. The V and J genes are TRBV7-9 and TRBJ2-7; TRBD2 matches 9 bases. Unmatched junction bases numbered 13, after V lost 4 bases and J lost 12 bases. Germline CDR1 is SEHNR and CDR2 is FQNEAQ (reference sequence). The CDR3 is 14 amino acids. The CDR3 sequence: CASSSQTRGGAGYF. The CDR3, as DNA: TGTGCCAGCAGCTCACAGACTCGCGGGGGGGCCGGGTACTTC.

This chain links TRBV27 with TRBJ1-6; 7 positions match TRBD1. The J segment lost 8 bases and the V segment lost 5 bases, leaving 9 bases of the junction unmatched. The CDR3 is 15 amino acids. The germline V gene encodes CDR1 MNHEY and CDR2 SMNVEV (reference sequence). The CDR3 region has the DNA TGTGCCAGCAGTCAGACGGGACAGCGACATTCACCCCTCCACTTT. It yields the protein CASSQTGQRHSPLHF.

CDR3 sequence reads: CATASGGYNEQFF. The CDR3 DNA follows: TGTGCCACCGCGAGCGGAGGGTACAATGAGCAGTTCTTC. This chain uses TRBV15 with TRBJ2-1, with D perhaps TRBD2 (6 bases). Trimming took 8 bases from V and 4 from J, leaving 12 bases between them. Germline CDR1 and CDR2: LNHNV and YYDKDF (reference sequence). This CDR3 region has 13 residues.

The rearrangement links TRBV5-4 to TRBJ2-7; 12 bases agree with TRBD1. CDR1 and CDR2 from the germline V gene are SGHNT and YYREEE (reference sequence). J gave up 3 bases and V 4 bases, and 2 bases lay outside the gene matches. CDR3 length: 14 amino acids. CDR3 coding DNA: TGTGCCAGCAGCCGGGACAGGGGGCTCTACGAGCAGTACTTC. Its protein product is CASSRDRGLYEQYF.

This clone occurred once. The chain has TRBV7-2 and TRBJ2-1, with unresolved D. There are 11 residues in the CDR3. Germline loops: CDR1 SGHTA, CDR2 FQGNSA. V shed 6 bases and J shed 8 bases, with 8 bases lying between them. The CDR3 here is CASSRYDEQFF. CDR3 DNA sequence: TGTGCCAGCAGTCGGTACGATGAGCAGTTCTTC. Based on the CDR3 plus reference TRBV7-2 and TRBJ2-1, the full variable domain is GAGVSQSPSNKVTEKGKDVELRCDPISGHTALYWYRQSLGQGLEFLIYFQGNSAPDKSGLPSDRFSAERTGGSVSTLTIQRTQQEDSAVYLCASSRYDEQFFGPGTRLTVL.

The gene calls are TRBV29-1 and TRBJ2-1; D possibly corresponds to TRBD1 (6 bases). CDR1 is SQVTM and CDR2 is ANQGSEA in the germline V gene. This CDR3 comprises 15 residues. V lost 0 bases to trimming and J lost 5 bases, with 14 bases between them. The CDR3 DNA follows: TGCAGCGTTGAAGATCCCAGGACAGTAAACAATGAGCAGTTCTTC. Translation gives CSVEDPRTVNNEQFF.

This rearrangement joins TRBV29-1 to TRBJ2-2; D not resolved. V was shortened by 4 bases and J by 4 bases, with 4 bases between the two germline ends. Germline assignment: CDR1 SQVTM and CDR2 ANQGSEA. The CDR3 extends over 11 amino acids. CDR3 loop: CSVGGTGELFF. CDR3 bases: TGCAGCGTTGGAGGCACCGGGGAGCTGTTTTTT.

The chain links TRBV27 to TRBJ2-5; D is uncertain. V lost 0 bases and J lost 5, with 4 bases in between. Germline CDR1 and CDR2: MNHEY and SMNVEV (reference sequence). The CDR3 has 12 residues. The CDR3 region is CASSLSQETQYF. CDR3 in DNA: TGTGCCAGCAGTTTATCCCAGGAGACCCAGTACTTC.

The chain couples TRBV6-1 to TRBJ2-2; possible D gene TRBD1, 7 bases. The CDR3 is made up of 16 amino acids. V was trimmed by 4 bases and J by 1 base, leaving 13 bases between them. Germline loops: CDR1 MNHNS, CDR2 SASEGT. CDR3 residues: CASSARQGGNTGELFF. CDR3 bases: TGTGCCAGCAGTGCACGACAGGGAGGGAACACCGGGGAGCTGTTTTTT.

This chain links TRBV30 with TRBJ1-2; D may be TRBD1 (6 bases). CDR1 is GTSNPN, CDR2 SVGIG, per germline (reference sequence). This CDR3 comprises 14 residues. Trimming took off 3 bases at V and 3 bases at J, with 14 bases between the two ends. This chain's CDR3 is CAWSANRDYYGYTF. The CDR3 nucleotides are TGTGCCTGGAGCGCAAACAGGGATTACTATGGCTACACCTTC. Variable domain in full (rest from reference TRBV30 and TRBJ1-2): SQTIHQWPATLVQPVGSPLSLECTVEGTSNPNLYWYRQAAGRGLQLLFYSVGIGQISSEVPQNLSASRPQDRQFILSSKKLLLSDSGFYLCAWSANRDYYGYTFGSGTRLTVV.

This CDR3 is CASSSGLAGGETQYF. DNA for the CDR3: TGCGCCAGCAGCAGCGGACTAGCGGGCGGGGAGACCCAGTACTTC. The rearrangement joins TRBV5-1 to TRBJ2-5; 11 nucleotides agree with TRBD2. Germline V lookup: CDR1 SGHRS, CDR2 YFSETQ. The V and J ends lost 4 bases and 5 bases, in that order; junction bases with no gene match: 7. The CDR3 consists of 15 residues.